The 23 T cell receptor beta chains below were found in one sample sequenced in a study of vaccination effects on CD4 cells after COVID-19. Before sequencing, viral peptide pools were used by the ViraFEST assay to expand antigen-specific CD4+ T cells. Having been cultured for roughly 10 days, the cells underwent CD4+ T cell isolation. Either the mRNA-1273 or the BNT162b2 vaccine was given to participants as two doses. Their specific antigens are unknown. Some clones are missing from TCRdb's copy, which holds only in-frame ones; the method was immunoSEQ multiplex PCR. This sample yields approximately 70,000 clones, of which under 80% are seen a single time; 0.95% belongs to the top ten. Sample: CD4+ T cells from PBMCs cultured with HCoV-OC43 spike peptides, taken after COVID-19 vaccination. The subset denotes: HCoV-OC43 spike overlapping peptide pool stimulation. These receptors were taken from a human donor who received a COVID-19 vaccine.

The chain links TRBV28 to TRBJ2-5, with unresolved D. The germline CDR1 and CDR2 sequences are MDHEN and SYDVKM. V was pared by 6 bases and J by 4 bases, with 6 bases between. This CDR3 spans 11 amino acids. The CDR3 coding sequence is TGTGCCAGCAGCCTACTAGAGACCCAGTACTTC. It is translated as CASSLLETQYF.

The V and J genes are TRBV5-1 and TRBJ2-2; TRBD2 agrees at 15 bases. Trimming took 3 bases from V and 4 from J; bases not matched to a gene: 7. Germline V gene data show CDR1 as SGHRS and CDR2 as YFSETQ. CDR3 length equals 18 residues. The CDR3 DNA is TGCGCCAGCAGCTCCGGACTAGCGGGGGGGCCGGGCACCGGGGAGCTGTTTTTT. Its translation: CASSSGLAGGPGTGELFF.

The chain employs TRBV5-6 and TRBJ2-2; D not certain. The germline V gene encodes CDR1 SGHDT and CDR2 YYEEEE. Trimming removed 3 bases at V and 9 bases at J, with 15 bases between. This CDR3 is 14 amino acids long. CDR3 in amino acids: CASSSRPNLRELFF. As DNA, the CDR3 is TGTGCCAGCAGCTCGCGCCCGAACCTCCGGGAGCTGTTTTTT.

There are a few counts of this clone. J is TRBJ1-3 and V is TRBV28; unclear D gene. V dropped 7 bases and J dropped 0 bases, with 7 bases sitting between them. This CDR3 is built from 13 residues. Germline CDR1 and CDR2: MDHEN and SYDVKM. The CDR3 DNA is TGTGCCAGCAAAGTTAGCTCTGGAAACACCATATATTTT. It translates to CASKVSSGNTIYF. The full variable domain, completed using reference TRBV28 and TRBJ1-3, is DVKVTQSSRYLVKRTGEKVFLECVQDMDHENMFWYRQDPGLGLRLIYFSYDVKMKEKGDIPEGYSVSREKKERFSLILESASTNQTSMYLCASKVSSGNTIYFGEGSWLTVV.

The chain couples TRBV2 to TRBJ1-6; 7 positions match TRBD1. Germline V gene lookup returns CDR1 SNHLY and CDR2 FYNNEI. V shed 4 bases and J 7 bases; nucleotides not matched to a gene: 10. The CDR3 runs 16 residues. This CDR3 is CASSGQGKGSNSPLHF. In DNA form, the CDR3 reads TGTGCCAGCAGTGGACAGGGAAAGGGATCGAATTCACCCCTCCACTTT. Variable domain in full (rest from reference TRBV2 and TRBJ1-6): EPEVTQTPSHQVTQMGQEVILRCVPISNHLYFYWYRQILGQKVEFLVSFYNNEISEKSEIFDDQFSVERPDGSNFTLKIRSTKLEDSAMYFCASSGQGKGSNSPLHFGNGTRLTVT.

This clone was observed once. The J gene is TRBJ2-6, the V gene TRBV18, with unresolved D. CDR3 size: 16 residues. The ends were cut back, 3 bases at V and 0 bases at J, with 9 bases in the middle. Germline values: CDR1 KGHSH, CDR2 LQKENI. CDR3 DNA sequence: TGTGCCAGCTCACCGGCCAGCCTCTCTGGGGCCAACGTCCTGACTTTC. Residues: CASSPASLSGANVLTF.

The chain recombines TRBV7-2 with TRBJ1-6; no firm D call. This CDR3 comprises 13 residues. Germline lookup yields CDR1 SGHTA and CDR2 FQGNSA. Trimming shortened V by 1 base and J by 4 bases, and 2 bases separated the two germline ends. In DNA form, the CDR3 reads TGTGCCAGCAGCTTAGGTTATAATTCACCCCTCCACTTT. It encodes CASSLGYNSPLHF.

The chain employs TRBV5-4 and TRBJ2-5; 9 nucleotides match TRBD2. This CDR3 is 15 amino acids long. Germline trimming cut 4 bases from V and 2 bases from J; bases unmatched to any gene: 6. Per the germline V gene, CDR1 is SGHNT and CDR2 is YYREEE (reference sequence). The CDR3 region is CASSGKTSGQETQYF. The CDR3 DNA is TGTGCCAGCAGCGGTAAAACTAGCGGGCAAGAGACCCAGTACTTC.

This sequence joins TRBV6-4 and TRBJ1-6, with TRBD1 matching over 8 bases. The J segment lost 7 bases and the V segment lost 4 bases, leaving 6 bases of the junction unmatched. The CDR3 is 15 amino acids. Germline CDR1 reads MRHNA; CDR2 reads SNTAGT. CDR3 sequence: CASSVFTGGNSPLHF. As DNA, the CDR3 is TGTGCCAGCAGTGTTTTTACAGGGGGAAATTCACCCCTCCACTTT.

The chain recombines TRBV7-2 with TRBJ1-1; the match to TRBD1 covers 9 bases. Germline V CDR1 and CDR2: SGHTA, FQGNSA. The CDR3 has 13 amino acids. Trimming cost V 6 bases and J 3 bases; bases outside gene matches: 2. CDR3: CASSRQGDTEAFF. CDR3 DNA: TGTGCCAGCAGTCGACAGGGGGACACTGAAGCTTTCTTT.

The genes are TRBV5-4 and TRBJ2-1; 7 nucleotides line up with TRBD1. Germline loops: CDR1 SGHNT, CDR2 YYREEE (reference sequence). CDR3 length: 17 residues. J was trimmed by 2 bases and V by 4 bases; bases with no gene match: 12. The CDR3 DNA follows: TGTGCCAGCAGCACCGGACAGGCGTCGCCCCCCTACAATGAGCAGTTCTTC. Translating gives CASSTGQASPPYNEQFF.

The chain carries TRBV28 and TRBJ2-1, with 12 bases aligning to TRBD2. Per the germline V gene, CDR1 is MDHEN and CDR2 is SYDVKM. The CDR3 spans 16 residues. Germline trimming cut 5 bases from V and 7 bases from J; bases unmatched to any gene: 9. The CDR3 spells CASSPFLAGGWNEQFF. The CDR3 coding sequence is TGTGCCAGCAGTCCATTCCTAGCGGGGGGGTGGAATGAGCAGTTCTTC.

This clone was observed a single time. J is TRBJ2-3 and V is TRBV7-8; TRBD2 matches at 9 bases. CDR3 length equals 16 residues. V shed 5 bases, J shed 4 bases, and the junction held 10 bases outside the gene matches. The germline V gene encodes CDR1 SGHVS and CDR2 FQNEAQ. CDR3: CASSPRPAGGPDTQYF. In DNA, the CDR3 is TGTGCCAGCAGCCCCCGCCCAGCGGGGGGCCCAGATACGCAGTATTTT.

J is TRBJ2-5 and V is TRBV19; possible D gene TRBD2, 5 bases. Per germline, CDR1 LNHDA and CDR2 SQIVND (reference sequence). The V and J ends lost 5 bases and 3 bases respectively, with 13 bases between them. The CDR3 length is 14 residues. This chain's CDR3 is CASSPRGKKETQYF. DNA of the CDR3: TGTGCCAGTAGTCCCAGAGGGAAGAAAGAGACCCAGTACTTC.

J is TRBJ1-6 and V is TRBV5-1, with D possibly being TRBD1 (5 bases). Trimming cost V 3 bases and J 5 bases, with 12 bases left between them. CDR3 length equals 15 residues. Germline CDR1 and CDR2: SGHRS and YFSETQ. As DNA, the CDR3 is TGCGCCAGCAGCTCAGCGGGGACGGATAATTCACCCCTCCACTTT. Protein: CASSSAGTDNSPLHF.

The CDR3 here is CASSFFRGRETQYF. Written as DNA, the CDR3 is TGTGCCAGCAGTTTTTTCAGGGGGCGGGAGACCCAGTACTTC. V and J are TRBV28 and TRBJ2-5; 8 nucleotides align to TRBD1. CDR3 length: 14 residues. The germline CDR1 and CDR2 sequences are MDHEN and SYDVKM. The trim removed 3 bases at V and 5 bases at J, leaving 5 bases unmatched. Together with reference TRBV28 and TRBJ2-5, the CDR3 gives the full variable domain: DVKVTQSSRYLVKRTGEKVFLECVQDMDHENMFWYRQDPGLGLRLIYFSYDVKMKEKGDIPEGYSVSREKKERFSLILESASTNQTSMYLCASSFFRGRETQYFGPGTRLLVL.

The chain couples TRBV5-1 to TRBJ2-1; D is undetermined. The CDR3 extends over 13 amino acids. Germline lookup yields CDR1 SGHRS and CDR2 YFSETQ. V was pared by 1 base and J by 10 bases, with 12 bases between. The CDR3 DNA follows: TGCGCCAGCAGCTTGCCTACGGCTGACGAGCAGTTCTTC. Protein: CASSLPTADEQFF.

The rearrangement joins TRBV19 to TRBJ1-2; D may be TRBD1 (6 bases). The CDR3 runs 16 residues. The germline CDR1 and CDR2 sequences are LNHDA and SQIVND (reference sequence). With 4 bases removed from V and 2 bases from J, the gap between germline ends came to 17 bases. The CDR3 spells CASSSPRGGRNYGYTF. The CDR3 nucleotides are TGTGCCAGTAGTAGCCCCCGGGGGGGGCGGAACTATGGCTACACCTTC.

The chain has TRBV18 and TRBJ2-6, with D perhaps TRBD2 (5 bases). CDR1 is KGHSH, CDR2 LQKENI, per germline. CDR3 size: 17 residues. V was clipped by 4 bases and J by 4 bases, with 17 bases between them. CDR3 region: CASSRTVGDFGANVLTF. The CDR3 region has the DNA TGTGCCAGCTCACGGACTGTGGGTGATTTCGGGGCCAACGTCCTGACTTTC.

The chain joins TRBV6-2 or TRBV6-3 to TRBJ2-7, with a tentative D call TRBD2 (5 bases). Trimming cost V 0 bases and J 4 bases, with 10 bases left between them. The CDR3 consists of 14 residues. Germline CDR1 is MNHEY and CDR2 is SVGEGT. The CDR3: CASSYSPGGYEQYV. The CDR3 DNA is TGTGCCAGCAGTTACTCCCCAGGAGGATACGAGCAGTACGTC.

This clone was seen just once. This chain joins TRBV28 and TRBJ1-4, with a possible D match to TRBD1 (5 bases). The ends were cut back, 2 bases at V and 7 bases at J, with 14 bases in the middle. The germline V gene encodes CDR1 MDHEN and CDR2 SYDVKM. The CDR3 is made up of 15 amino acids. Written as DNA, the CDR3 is TGTGCCAGCAGTTTAGTTTGGCAGGGAGGTGAAAAACTGTTTTTT. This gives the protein CASSLVWQGGEKLFF.

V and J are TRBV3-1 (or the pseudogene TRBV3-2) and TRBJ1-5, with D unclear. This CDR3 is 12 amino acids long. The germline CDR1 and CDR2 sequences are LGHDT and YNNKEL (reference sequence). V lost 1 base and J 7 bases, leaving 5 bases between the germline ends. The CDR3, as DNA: TGTGCCAGCAGCCAAGGGGGACAGCCCCAGCATTTT. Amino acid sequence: CASSQGGQPQHF.

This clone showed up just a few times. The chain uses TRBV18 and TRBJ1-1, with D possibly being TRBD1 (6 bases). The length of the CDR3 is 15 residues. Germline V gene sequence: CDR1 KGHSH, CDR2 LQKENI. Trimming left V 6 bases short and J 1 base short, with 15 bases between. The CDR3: CASSRQSDRNTEAFF. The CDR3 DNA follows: TGTGCCAGCTCGCGCCAATCGGACAGGAACACTGAAGCTTTCTTT.